This TCR beta chain originates from a study of T cell responses to AZD1222 COVID-19 vaccine. The wider study: The analysis combined second doses at about 4 or about 12 weeks.

Looked up from germline, CDR1 is MNHEY and CDR2 is SMNVEV (reference sequence). This CDR3 contains 16 residues. Trimming left V 0 bases short and J 3 bases short, with 14 bases between. This clone occurred once. Its cognate antigen is unknown. Study outcomes and limitations: Regions left unmutated in variants are reportedly the target of nearly half of spike-specific TCRs.

Data came from immunoSEQ multiplex PCR; TCRdb stores just in-frame clones and leaves some out. The profile covers more than 150,000 clones, with around 90% appearing a single time and about 0.49% taken by the ten largest. The TCR originated in an adult in good health. The source was peripheral blood, collected on day 0 of AZD1222 vaccination. The rearrangement uses TRBV27 and TRBJ1-2; tentative D call: TRBD1 (5 bases). CDR3 sequence reads: CASSLSRAGIYYGYTF. As DNA, the CDR3 is TGTGCCAGCAGTTTATCCAGGGCAGGGATTTACTATGGCTACACCTTC.